Listed here are 21 T cell receptor beta chains from one sample, sequenced in a study of shared clonotypes between healthy human individuals. Clones were sequenced by immunoSEQ multiplex PCR, and TCRdb holds only the in-frame ones, with some missing. Of roughly 2.1 million clones in the sample, under 95% were seen once. Naive CD8 cells comprised CD45RO-negative, CCR7-positively selected cells, excluding terminally differentiated effector memory CD45RA+ cells. The sample comprised naive CD8+ T cells from PBMCs. These receptors all come from a man aged 18 to 35 in good health. Some clones in this sample may be carry-over from other donors' samples.

The gene calls are TRBV5-8 and TRBJ1-5; tentative D call: TRBD1 (5 bases). The CDR3 sequence is 16 residues long. V was pared by 2 bases and J by 0 bases, with 12 bases between. Germline-derived CDR1 and CDR2 are SGHTS and YDEGEE. The CDR3 nucleotides are TGTGCCAGCAGCTTTCGGGTGACAGATAGCAATCAGCCCCAGCATTTT. Translation: CASSFRVTDSNQPQHF. Using reference TRBV5-8 and TRBJ1-5 for the parts outside the CDR3, the full variable domain is EAGVTQSPTHLIKTRGQQATLRCSPISGHTSVYWYQQALGLGLQFLLWYDEGEERNRGNFPPRFSGRQFPNYSSELNVNALELEDSALYLCASSFRVTDSNQPQHFGDGTRLSIL.

This clone has just one count. This chain joins TRBV7-3 and TRBJ1-1; 7 bases agree with TRBD1. CDR1 is SGHTA and CDR2 is FQGTGA in the germline V gene. Germline trimming cut 5 bases from V and 1 base from J; bases unmatched to any gene: 7. This CDR3 is built from 15 residues. CDR3 residues: CASSPRQGANTEAFF. The CDR3 nucleotides read TGTGCCAGCAGCCCCAGACAGGGCGCGAACACTGAAGCTTTCTTT.

This clone was recorded once. The chain links TRBV7-6 to TRBJ1-4; no reliable D call. V dropped 1 base and J dropped 8 bases, with 17 bases sitting between them. The CDR3 covers 16 residues. The germline V gene has CDR1 SGHVS and CDR2 FNYEAQ. CDR3 sequence: CASSLVPPRLSEKLFF. CDR3 in DNA: TGTGCCAGCAGCTTAGTTCCTCCCCGGTTAAGCGAAAAACTGTTTTTT.

V and J are TRBV5-4 and TRBJ2-2; tentative D call: TRBD2 (5 bases). Germline CDR1 SGHNT, CDR2 YYREEE (reference sequence). The V gene lost 4 bases and the J gene lost 4 bases, with 17 bases spanning the gap. There are 16 residues in the CDR3. In DNA form, the CDR3 reads TGTGCCAGCAGCCCGCCGCGGGTGGGAACCACCGGGGAGCTGTTTTTT. This sequence encodes CASSPPRVGTTGELFF.

The V gene is TRBV5-4, the J gene TRBJ2-3; 11 positions match TRBD1. This CDR3 has 16 amino acids. Germline CDR1 and CDR2: SGHNT and YYREEE (reference sequence). V was pared by 6 bases and J by 3 bases, with 9 bases of the junction left unmatched. As DNA, the CDR3 is TGTGCCAGCATCCCAATGGGACAGGGGGTGACAGATACGCAGTATTTT. This encodes CASIPMGQGVTDTQYF. The complete variable domain, with remaining parts taken from reference TRBV5-4 and TRBJ2-3, reads ETGVTQSPTHLIKTRGQQVTLRCSSQSGHNTVSWYQQALGQGPQFIFQYYREEENGRGNFPPRFSGLQFPNYSSELNVNALELDDSALYLCASIPMGQGVTDTQYFGPGTRLTVL.

The CDR3 protein is CASNDRAYEQYF. The CDR3 region has the DNA TGTGCCAGCAACGACAGAGCCTACGAGCAGTACTTC. V is TRBV2 and J is TRBJ2-7; perhaps TRBD1 as D (5 bases). Looked up from germline, CDR1 is SNHLY and CDR2 is FYNNEI. Trimming removed 7 bases at V and 2 bases at J, with 9 bases between. The CDR3 extends over 12 amino acids.

The chain links TRBV4-1 to TRBJ2-7; D might be TRBD1 (6 bases). This CDR3 region has 13 residues. Looked up from germline, CDR1 is MGHRA and CDR2 is YSYEKL. V was pared by 0 bases and J by 13 bases, with 16 bases between. For the CDR3, the DNA is TGCGCCAGCAGCCAAGAATGGGGGCAGCGGTCATACTTC. As protein: CASSQEWGQRSYF.

This clone appeared a few times. The chain is built from TRBV19 and TRBJ2-2; 12 bases align to TRBD2. Germline V gives CDR1 LNHDA, CDR2 SQIVND (reference sequence). The CDR3 is made up of 15 amino acids. Trimming cost V 7 bases and J 4 bases; bases outside gene matches: 4. The CDR3 reads CASIGLAGFTGELFF. In DNA, the CDR3 is TGTGCCAGTATCGGACTAGCGGGGTTCACCGGGGAGCTGTTTTTT. Supplemented by reference TRBV19 and TRBJ2-2, the full variable domain reads DGGITQSPKYLFRKEGQNVTLSCEQNLNHDAMYWYRQDPGQGLRLIYYSQIVNDFQKGDIAEGYSVSREKKESFPLTVTSAQKNPTAFYLCASIGLAGFTGELFFGEGSRLTVL.

V is TRBV7-9 and J is TRBJ2-1; no clear D gene. V was cut by 7 bases and J by 13 bases, with 5 bases left in between. The germline V gene encodes CDR1 SEHNR and CDR2 FQNEAQ (reference sequence). CDR3 length: 8 amino acids. This CDR3 is CASTDQFF. DNA of the CDR3: TGTGCCAGCACCGATCAGTTCTTC.

This rearrangement joins TRBV19 to TRBJ1-5; D is ambiguous. CDR1 and CDR2 from the germline V gene are LNHDA and SQIVND (reference sequence). V was cut by 6 bases and J by 2 bases, with 11 bases left in between. The CDR3 consists of 14 residues. In DNA, the CDR3 is TGTGCCAGTAGGACGGCGGGTGGCAATCAGCCCCAGCATTTT. This codes for CASRTAGGNQPQHF.

The gene calls are TRBV4-1 and TRBJ2-1, with 10 bases fitting TRBD2. The CDR3 consists of 19 residues. Germline V lookup: CDR1 MGHRA, CDR2 YSYEKL. V was pared by 0 bases and J by 2 bases, with 10 bases of the junction left unmatched. The CDR3 loop is CASSQDLLSSGSPYNEQFF. CDR3 sequence (DNA): TGCGCCAGCAGCCAAGATCTTTTGTCTAGCGGGAGTCCCTACAATGAGCAGTTCTTC.

V is TRBV7-7 and J is TRBJ2-7; 7 bases line up with TRBD2. V shed 2 bases, J shed 6 bases, and the junction held 10 bases outside the gene matches. The V gene's germline CDR1 is SSHAT and CDR2 FNYEAQ (reference sequence). This CDR3 spans 15 amino acids. DNA for the CDR3: TGTGCCAGCAGCTTAATGGCGGGAGTTTCTTCCGAGCAGTACTTC. Its protein is CASSLMAGVSSEQYF.

The chain links TRBV7-9 to TRBJ2-1; D is undetermined. The CDR3 is made up of 15 amino acids. Trimming took 0 bases from V and 1 from J, leaving 7 bases between them. Looked up from germline, CDR1 is SEHNR and CDR2 is FQNEAQ (reference sequence). CDR3 residues: CASSLAKGSYNEQFF. For the CDR3, the DNA is TGTGCCAGCAGCTTAGCGAAGGGTTCCTACAATGAGCAGTTCTTC.

V usage is TRBV29-1 and J usage is TRBJ1-2, with 7 bases lining up with TRBD1. The V segment lost 3 bases and the J segment 4 bases; nucleotides outside the gene matches: 8. The CDR3 has 14 amino acids. Germline CDR1 SQVTM, CDR2 ANQGSEA. CDR3 sequence (DNA): TGCAGCGTTGATGCCGGACAGGAGTTCTATGGCTACACCTTC. Its translation: CSVDAGQEFYGYTF.

The V gene is TRBV28, the J gene TRBJ2-7; a possible D gene is TRBD1 (5 bases). The CDR3 consists of 12 residues. The V gene's germline CDR1 is MDHEN and CDR2 SYDVKM. V gave up 5 bases and J gave up 6 bases, with 11 bases separating them. The chain's CDR3 is CASSPHRREQYF. CDR3 bases: TGTGCCAGCAGTCCCCACAGGCGCGAGCAGTACTTC.

This chain connects TRBV9 to TRBJ1-2; D unclear. Trimming pared 3 bases from V and 1 base from J, leaving 10 bases between. The CDR3 totals 14 residues. Germline V lookup: CDR1 SGDLS, CDR2 YYNGEE. The DNA for the CDR3 is TGTGCCAGCAGCGCGCGCATTGGTAACTATGGCTACACCTTC. Protein: CASSARIGNYGYTF.

The J gene is TRBJ2-2, the V gene TRBV13; D is perhaps TRBD2 (7 bases). The CDR3 extends over 17 amino acids. V dropped 8 bases and J dropped 5 bases, with 24 bases sitting between them. Looked up from germline, CDR1 is PRHDT and CDR2 is FYEKMQ (reference sequence). The CDR3 DNA follows: TGTGCCAGCTTTCTTGCGGGGGAGACAGGAGGGACCGGGGAGCTGTTTTTT. It translates to CASFLAGETGGTGELFF.

The chain joins TRBV27 to TRBJ1-2; D might be TRBD1 (5 bases). The CDR3 has 14 residues. Germline values: CDR1 MNHEY, CDR2 SMNVEV (reference sequence). Trimming removed 4 bases at V and 8 bases at J, with 17 bases between. CDR3 in amino acids: CASSSTGALEGYTF. CDR3 DNA: TGTGCCAGCAGTTCAACCGGGGCCCTGGAGGGCTACACCTTC.

The chain is built from TRBV4-2 and TRBJ2-1, with TRBD2 as a possible D gene (5 bases). This CDR3 has 16 amino acids. Germline CDR1 LGHNA, CDR2 YNFKEQ. V was pared by 4 bases and J by 1 base, with 14 bases between. In DNA, the CDR3 is TGTGCCAGCAGCCCGGACGCGGGCGAATCCTACAATGAGCAGTTCTTC. Encoded protein: CASSPDAGESYNEQFF.

A note on this clone: The same CDR3 arises from other DNA sequences in this sample as well. The chain carries TRBV25-1 and TRBJ2-7; D unresolved. The CDR3 sequence is 12 residues long. Trimming left V 3 bases short and J 1 base short, with 4 bases between. Germline values: CDR1 MGHDK, CDR2 SYGVNS. CDR3 coding DNA: TGTGCCAGCAGTGATTTGTCCTACGAGCAGTACTTC. Translated, it gives CASSDLSYEQYF.

This chain connects TRBV6-1 to TRBJ2-1; D possibly corresponds to TRBD1 (6 bases). Trimming took 2 bases from V and 2 from J, leaving 10 bases between them. The germline V gene has CDR1 MNHNS and CDR2 SASEGT. The CDR3 runs 15 residues. CDR3 in amino acids: CASSEWGHPYNEQFF. CDR3 DNA: TGTGCCAGCAGTGAATGGGGACACCCCTACAATGAGCAGTTCTTC.